This T cell receptor (beta chain) was documented in a study of control samples from healthy donors and cancer patients. Clones were read by immunoSEQ multiplex PCR, and TCRdb kept only the in-frame ones, dropping some. The sample yields fewer than 85,000 clones, approximately 91% seen once. In the case of this clone: Compared with germline, one end of the junction differs, possibly owing to a read error.

This CDR3 region has 13 residues. CDR1 is SGDLS, CDR2 YYNGEE, per germline. Sequenced material: blood. The receptor was isolated from a middle-aged man in good health. The chain employs TRBV9 and TRBJ2-1, with 7 bases identical to TRBD1. The CDR3 DNA follows: TGTGCCAGCAGCGTAGATATGGGAAGGGGGCAGGTCTTC. This gives the protein CASSVDMGRGQVF.